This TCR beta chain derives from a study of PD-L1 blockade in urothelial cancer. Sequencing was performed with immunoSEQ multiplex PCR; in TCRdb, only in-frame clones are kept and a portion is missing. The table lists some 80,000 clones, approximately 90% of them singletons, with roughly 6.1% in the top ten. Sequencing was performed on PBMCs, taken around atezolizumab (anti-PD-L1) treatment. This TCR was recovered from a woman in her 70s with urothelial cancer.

The DNA for the CDR3 is TGTGCCAGCAGTGAACAGGCAGGGATAGAAAAACTGTTTTTT. It codes for CASSEQAGIEKLFF. The V gene is TRBV2, the J gene TRBJ1-4; possible D gene TRBD1, 5 bases. Germline values: CDR1 SNHLY, CDR2 FYNNEI. Trimming pared 2 bases from V and 8 bases from J, leaving 12 bases between. The CDR3 runs to 14 residues.